These 20 T cell receptor beta chains were sequenced from one sample in a study of shared T cell receptors in the human thymus. Data came from immunoSEQ multiplex PCR; TCRdb stores just in-frame clones and leaves some out. Here the sample spans about 660,000 clones, 85% to 90% being singletons. The data were also submitted as part of a second study, on human thymus T cells.

Material: thymocytes. The receptors were sampled from a boy younger than two with a congenital heart defect.

V and J are TRBV28 and TRBJ1-1; D unclear. The CDR3 runs to 14 residues. V was clipped by 3 bases and J by 9 bases, with 17 bases between them. CDR1 is MDHEN and CDR2 is SYDVKM in the germline V gene. CDR3 residues: CASSLPGGLPKAFF. The CDR3, as DNA: TGTGCCAGCAGTTTGCCCGGAGGTCTTCCTAAAGCTTTCTTT.

This CDR3 is CASSEKGSVGGEITEAFF. In DNA, the CDR3 is TGTGCCAGCAGTGAGAAGGGGAGCGTAGGGGGCGAAATCACTGAAGCTTTCTTT. The chain employs TRBV6-1 and TRBJ1-1; TRBD1 matches at 7 bases. V trimming: 3 bases; J trimming: 4 bases; junction bases outside the gene matches: 17. Looked up from germline, CDR1 is MNHNS and CDR2 is SASEGT. The CDR3 extends over 18 amino acids.

The chain has TRBV5-1 and TRBJ2-3; weak D call: TRBD1 (6 bases). The CDR3 has 17 amino acids. Trimming took 3 bases from V and 1 from J, leaving 18 bases between them. The germline gives CDR1 SGHRS, CDR2 YFSETQ. This chain's CDR3 is CASSSGQSPGGTDTQYF. The CDR3, as DNA: TGCGCCAGCAGCTCCGGACAGTCACCAGGAGGCACAGATACGCAGTATTTT. Full variable domain (missing parts from reference TRBV5-1 and TRBJ2-3): KAGVTQTPRYLIKTRGQQVTLSCSPISGHRSVSWYQQTPGQGLQFLFEYFSETQRNKGNFPGRFSGRQFSNSRSEMNVSTLELGDSALYLCASSSGQSPGGTDTQYFGPGTRLTVL.

The chain has TRBV4-3 and TRBJ2-7; the match to TRBD2 covers 10 bases. V lost 6 bases to trimming and J lost 5 bases; unmatched junction nucleotides: 19. Germline V gene data show CDR1 as LGHNA and CDR2 as YSLEER. The CDR3 extends over 18 amino acids. The CDR3 spells CASRYGTAPASGSNEQYF. The CDR3 DNA is TGCGCCAGCAGGTATGGTACAGCCCCGGCTAGCGGGAGTAACGAGCAGTACTTC.

The chain joins TRBV6-5 to TRBJ2-5; TRBD1 might be the D (6 bases). Germline V lookup: CDR1 MNHEY, CDR2 SVGAGI. Deletions cut 1 base from V and 3 bases from J, with 12 bases between. The CDR3 runs to 15 residues. This CDR3 reads CASSYLGHRKETQYF. DNA for the CDR3: TGTGCCAGCAGTTACTTGGGACACCGAAAAGAGACCCAGTACTTC.

The V and J genes are TRBV5-1 and TRBJ1-5, with 7 bases matching TRBD1. V was clipped by 1 base and J by 9 bases; unmatched bases: 7. Germline assignment: CDR1 SGHRS and CDR2 YFSETQ. CDR3 size: 14 residues. CDR3: CASSLRQGVRPQHF. The CDR3 DNA is TGCGCCAGCAGCTTGAGGCAGGGGGTTCGGCCCCAGCATTTT.

J is TRBJ1-2 and V is TRBV6-6; 7 bases line up with TRBD1. Germline CDR1 is MNHNY and CDR2 is SVGAGI (reference sequence). This CDR3 contains 13 residues. V was pared by 2 bases and J by 8 bases, with 5 bases of the junction left unmatched. The chain's CDR3 is CASSYDRVSGYTF. Here the CDR3 DNA reads TGTGCCAGCAGTTACGACAGGGTATCCGGCTACACCTTC.

V usage is TRBV6-1 and J usage is TRBJ2-1; D remains ambiguous. Deletions cut 2 bases from V and 0 bases from J, with 8 bases between. The CDR3 has 15 residues. Germline CDR1 and CDR2: MNHNS and SASEGT. Written as DNA, the CDR3 is TGTGCCAGCAGTGAACAGTCACCCTCCTACAATGAGCAGTTCTTC. Its protein product is CASSEQSPSYNEQFF.

The chain is built from TRBV5-6 and TRBJ2-1, with TRBD1 matching over 10 bases. The CDR3 extends over 16 amino acids. Germline V gene data show CDR1 as SGHDT and CDR2 as YYEEEE. The V and J ends lost 3 bases and 13 bases, in that order; junction bases with no gene match: 16. The CDR3 coding sequence is TGTGCCAGCAGCTCGCACCGGACAGGGGGACCTGCGGGTCAGTTCTTC. Its protein is CASSSHRTGGPAGQFF.

The gene calls are TRBV4-3 and TRBJ1-6, with D unclear. Trimming removed 1 base from V and 0 bases from J, with 10 bases in between. The CDR3 length is 17 residues. CDR1 and CDR2 (germline): LGHNA, YSLEER. The CDR3 is CASSQGGTSSYNSPLHF. The CDR3 nucleotides are TGCGCCAGCAGCCAAGGAGGAACGAGCTCCTATAATTCACCCCTCCACTTT.

CDR3 loop: CASSSKDRGAEAFF. The CDR3 region has the DNA TGTGCCAGCAGCTCCAAGGACAGGGGCGCTGAAGCTTTCTTT. This chain links TRBV5-5 with TRBJ1-1, with TRBD1 matching 9 bases. CDR3 length: 14 amino acids. Per the germline V gene, CDR1 is SGHKS and CDR2 is YYEKEE (reference sequence). V shed 3 bases and J 6 bases; nucleotides not matched to a gene: 6.

The rearrangement links TRBV6-6 to TRBJ2-1; 8 bases agree with TRBD2. Trimming cost V 5 bases and J 7 bases; bases outside gene matches: 7. This CDR3 has 14 amino acids. Per germline, CDR1 MNHNY and CDR2 SVGAGI (reference sequence). The CDR3 is CASSPLSGRNEQFF. The CDR3 nucleotides read TGTGCCAGCAGTCCACTAAGCGGGAGAAATGAGCAGTTCTTC.

As regards this clone: Other DNA sequences in the sample encode the same CDR3. The genes are TRBV5-6 and TRBJ2-7; TRBD2 aligns across 11 bases. J gave up 3 bases and V 1 base, and 3 bases lay outside the gene matches. CDR3 length: 15 residues. The germline V gene encodes CDR1 SGHDT and CDR2 YYEEEE. The CDR3 loop is CASSLTGTSGYEQYF. The CDR3 nucleotides read TGTGCCAGCAGCTTGACCGGGACTAGCGGCTACGAGCAGTACTTC.

The chain couples TRBV9 to TRBJ1-3, with 7 bases identical to TRBD1. After removal of 0 bases from V and 1 base from J, the junction contained 10 bases not matched to a gene. The germline gives CDR1 SGDLS, CDR2 YYNGEE. This CDR3 region has 18 residues. The CDR3 sequence: CASSVGGGQGVSGNTIYF. The DNA for the CDR3 is TGTGCCAGCAGCGTAGGTGGTGGCCAGGGGGTATCTGGAAACACCATATATTTT.

The genes are TRBV6-5 and TRBJ1-4; 9 bases are a match to TRBD1. CDR3 length equals 14 residues. V lost 6 bases, J lost 7 bases, and 6 bases stayed unmatched. The V gene's germline CDR1 is MNHEY and CDR2 SVGAGI. The CDR3 spells CASSTGGGGEKLFF. For the CDR3, the DNA is TGTGCCAGCAGCACAGGGGGCGGAGGTGAAAAACTGTTTTTT.

The rearrangement joins TRBV29-1 to TRBJ1-2; D is undetermined. Germline CDR1 and CDR2: SQVTM and ANQGSEA. V shed 2 bases and J shed 4 bases, with 8 bases lying between them. The CDR3 totals 12 residues. This chain's CDR3 is CSVETHIYGYTF. CDR3 nucleotide sequence: TGCAGCGTTGAAACACATATCTATGGCTACACCTTC.

The chain uses TRBV4-3 and TRBJ1-1; maybe TRBD1 (5 bases). This CDR3 comprises 18 residues. CDR1 is LGHNA and CDR2 is YSLEER in the germline V gene. Trimming removed 0 bases from V and 1 base from J, with 18 bases in between. The CDR3 region has the DNA TGCGCCAGCAGCCAAGAACGGGGGTCCAACTACCCGAACACTGAAGCTTTCTTT. As protein: CASSQERGSNYPNTEAFF.

The gene calls are TRBV10-1 and TRBJ2-7, with 11 bases matching TRBD1. The CDR3 spans 14 residues. The V segment lost 4 bases and the J segment 7 bases; nucleotides outside the gene matches: 6. CDR1 is WNHNN and CDR2 is SYGVQD in the germline V gene (reference sequence). The DNA for the CDR3 is TGCGCCAGCAGTGTCGGACAGGGGGCAGAGGAGCAGTACTTC. Encoded protein: CASSVGQGAEEQYF.

The rearrangement uses TRBV4-2 and TRBJ2-1, with 14 positions matching TRBD2. CDR1 is LGHNA, CDR2 YNFKEQ, per germline. This CDR3 contains 17 residues. Trimming removed 5 bases from V and 6 bases from J; junction bases left unmatched: 9. In DNA, the CDR3 is TGTGCCAGCAGCTTGGGACTAGCGGGAGTTTGGGGCAATGAGCAGTTCTTC. It yields the protein CASSLGLAGVWGNEQFF.

The chain recombines TRBV4-3 with TRBJ2-7; 7 nucleotides agree with TRBD2. This CDR3 contains 18 residues. Unmatched junction bases numbered 11, after V lost 0 bases and J lost 0 bases. Germline V gene sequence: CDR1 LGHNA, CDR2 YSLEER. The CDR3 spells CASSQDRVGGSGSYEQYF. The CDR3 coding sequence is TGCGCCAGCAGCCAAGATAGGGTGGGAGGGTCTGGCTCCTACGAGCAGTACTTC.